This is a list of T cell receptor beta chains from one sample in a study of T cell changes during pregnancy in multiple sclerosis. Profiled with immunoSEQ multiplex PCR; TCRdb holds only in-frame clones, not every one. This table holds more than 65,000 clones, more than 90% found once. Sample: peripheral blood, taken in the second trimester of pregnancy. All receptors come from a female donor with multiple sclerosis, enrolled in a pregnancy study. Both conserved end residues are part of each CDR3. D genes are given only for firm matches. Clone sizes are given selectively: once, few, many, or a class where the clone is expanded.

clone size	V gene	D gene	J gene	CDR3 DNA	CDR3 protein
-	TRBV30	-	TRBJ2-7	TGTGCCTGGAGTGCGGTGGGAGATCTTCTCGAGCAGTACTTC	CAWSAVGDLLEQYF
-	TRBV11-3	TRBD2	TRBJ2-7	TGTGCCAGCAGCCCGTTGGAGGCTAGCGGGTCTCACTACGAGCAGTACTTC	CASSPLEASGSHYEQYF
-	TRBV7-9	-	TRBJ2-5	TGTGCCAGCAGCATAACAGGGCAAGAGACCCAGTACTTC	CASSITGQETQYF
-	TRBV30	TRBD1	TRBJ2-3	TGTGCCTGGGACAGGGGTGGGGCAGATACGCAGTATTTT	CAWDRGGADTQYF
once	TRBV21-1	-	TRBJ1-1	TGTGCCAGCAGCAAAACTCGGGACAGGGGGCTTTACACTGAAGCTTTCTTT	CASSKTRDRGLYTEAFF
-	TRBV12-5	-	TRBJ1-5	TGTGCTAGTGGTTTGGTACTGGGGCCAAGGGCCGGCAATCAGCCCCAGCATTTT	CASGLVLGPRAGNQPQHF
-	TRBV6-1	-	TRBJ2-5	TGTGCCAGCAGCCCGGGGGGCCTGAAGACCCAGTACTTC	CASSPGGLKTQYF
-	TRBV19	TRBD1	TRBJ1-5	TGTGCCAGTAGTCCATTCGGGACAGGGTATGGTCAGCCCCAGCATTTT	CASSPFGTGYGQPQHF
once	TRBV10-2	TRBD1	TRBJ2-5	TGCGCCAGCAGTTCGGACAGGGTGGGGACCCAGTACTTC	CASSSDRVGTQYF
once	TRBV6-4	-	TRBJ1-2	TGTGCCAGCAGTGTGAGGGCCGGGCGGGCTAACTATGGCTACACCTTC	CASSVRAGRANYGYTF
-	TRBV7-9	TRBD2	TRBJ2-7	TGTGCCAGCAGCTTAGCGGGGACTAGCGGCTCCTACGAGCAGTACTTC	CASSLAGTSGSYEQYF
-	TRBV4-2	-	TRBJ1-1	TGTGCCAGCAGGCCAGCCGGGTCCACTGAAGCTTTCTTT	CASRPAGSTEAFF
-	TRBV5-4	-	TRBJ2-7	TGTGCCAGCAGCTTGGGCCTAAAACCTTACGAGCAGTACTTC	CASSLGLKPYEQYF
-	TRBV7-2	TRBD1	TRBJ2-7	TGTGCCAGCAGCTTAGTCTACAGGGGAAGGCACTACGAGCAGTACTTC	CASSLVYRGRHYEQYF
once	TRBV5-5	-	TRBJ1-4	TGTGCCAGCAGCTTGCCTGGAGGGGAAAAACTGTTTTTT	CASSLPGGEKLFF
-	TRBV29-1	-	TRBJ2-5	TGCAGCGTTGCAGGTTCAGAGACCCAGTACTTC	CSVAGSETQYF
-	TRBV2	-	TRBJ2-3	TGTGCCAGCAGGGCGGGAAGACGTTCTAGCACAGATACGCAGTATTTT	CASRAGRRSSTDTQYF
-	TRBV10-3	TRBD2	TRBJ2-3	TGTGCCATCAGTGATACTAGCGGTAACACAGATACGCAGTATTTT	CAISDTSGNTDTQYF
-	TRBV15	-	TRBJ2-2	TGTGCCACCACACTCGACCGGGGCACCGGGGAGCTGTTTTTT	CATTLDRGTGELFF
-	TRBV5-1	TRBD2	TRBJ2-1	TGCGCCAGCAGCTTACGACTTACTAGCGGGAATTCTCTTGAGCAGTTCTTC	CASSLRLTSGNSLEQFF
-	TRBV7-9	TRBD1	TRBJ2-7	TGTGCCAGCAGCTTAAGGGGGCCCCTCTCCTACGAGCAGTACTTC	CASSLRGPLSYEQYF
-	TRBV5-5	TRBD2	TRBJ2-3	TGTGCCAGCAGCGCGCCCGGGACTAGCGTCGGAGATACGCAGTATTTT	CASSAPGTSVGDTQYF
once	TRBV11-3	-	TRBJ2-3	TGTGCCAGCAGCCGTGGGACTCGGAGCACAGATACGCAGTATTTT	CASSRGTRSTDTQYF
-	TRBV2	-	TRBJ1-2	TGTGCCAGCAGTGCAAGGTTAGGACAGTCGTATGGCTACACCTTC	CASSARLGQSYGYTF